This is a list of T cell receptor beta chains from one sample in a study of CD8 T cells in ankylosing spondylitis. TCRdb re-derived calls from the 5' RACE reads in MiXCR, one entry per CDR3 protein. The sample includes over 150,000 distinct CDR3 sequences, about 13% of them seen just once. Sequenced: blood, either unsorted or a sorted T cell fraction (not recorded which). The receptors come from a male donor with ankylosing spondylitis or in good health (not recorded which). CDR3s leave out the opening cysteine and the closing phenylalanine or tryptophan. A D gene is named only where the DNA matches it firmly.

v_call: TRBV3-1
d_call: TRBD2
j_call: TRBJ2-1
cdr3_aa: ASSQDTGGGWEQF

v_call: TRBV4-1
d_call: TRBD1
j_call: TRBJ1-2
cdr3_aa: ASSRATGANYGYT

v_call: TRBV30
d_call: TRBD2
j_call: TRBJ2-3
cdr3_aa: AWRGTMEVDTQY

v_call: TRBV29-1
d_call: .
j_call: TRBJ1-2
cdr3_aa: SAAPWDGPVGYT

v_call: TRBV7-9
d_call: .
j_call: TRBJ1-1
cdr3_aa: ASSPRPFGTEAF

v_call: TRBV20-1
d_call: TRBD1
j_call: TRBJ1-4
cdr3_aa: SARTGEYEKLF

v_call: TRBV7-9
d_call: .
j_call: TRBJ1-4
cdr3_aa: ASSTEGETNEKLF

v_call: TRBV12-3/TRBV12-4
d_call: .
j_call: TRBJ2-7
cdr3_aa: ASSLGFYEQY

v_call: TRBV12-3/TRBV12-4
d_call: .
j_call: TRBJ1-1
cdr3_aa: ASSLLGDGYTEAF

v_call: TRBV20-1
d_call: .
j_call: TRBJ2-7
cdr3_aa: SVQVGEQY

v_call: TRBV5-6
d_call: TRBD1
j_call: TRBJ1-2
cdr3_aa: ASSWGDSFNYGYT

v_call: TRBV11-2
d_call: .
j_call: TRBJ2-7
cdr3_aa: ASSLGVALTYEQY

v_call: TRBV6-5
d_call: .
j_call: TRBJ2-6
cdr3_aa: ASSYNRPRGANVLT

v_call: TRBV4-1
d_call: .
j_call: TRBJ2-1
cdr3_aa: ASSQYPAASSYNEQF

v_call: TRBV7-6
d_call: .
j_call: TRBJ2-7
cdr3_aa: ASSLVNGGHSYEQY

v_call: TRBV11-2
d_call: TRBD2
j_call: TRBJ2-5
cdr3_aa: ASSPGLAGSWETQY

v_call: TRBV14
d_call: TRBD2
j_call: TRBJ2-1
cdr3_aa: ASSQDGRVGGWSDFAGGNEQF

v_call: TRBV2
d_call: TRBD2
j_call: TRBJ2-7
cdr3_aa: ASSQASGRGGPHEQY

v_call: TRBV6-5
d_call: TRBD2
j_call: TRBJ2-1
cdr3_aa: ASSYFLAGGPVRNEQF

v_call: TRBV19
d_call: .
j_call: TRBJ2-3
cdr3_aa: ASSIYGGTNTDTQY

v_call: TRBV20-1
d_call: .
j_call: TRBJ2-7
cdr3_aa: SALGPPYEQY

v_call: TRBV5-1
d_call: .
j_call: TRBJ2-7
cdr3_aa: ASSLEESSYEQY

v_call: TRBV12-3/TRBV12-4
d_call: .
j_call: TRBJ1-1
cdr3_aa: ASSLDGNTEAF

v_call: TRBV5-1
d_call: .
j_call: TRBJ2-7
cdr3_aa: ASSLAPGYEQY

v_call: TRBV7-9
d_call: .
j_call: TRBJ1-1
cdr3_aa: ASSLAGHPNTEAF

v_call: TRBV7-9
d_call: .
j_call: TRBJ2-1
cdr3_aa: ASSPWDRNEQF

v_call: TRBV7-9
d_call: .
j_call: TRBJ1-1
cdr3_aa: ANGPSRTEAF

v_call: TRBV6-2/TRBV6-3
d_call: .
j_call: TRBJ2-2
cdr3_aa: ASSLGNTGELF

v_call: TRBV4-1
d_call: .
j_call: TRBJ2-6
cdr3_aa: ASSLQGPTSLGGNVLT

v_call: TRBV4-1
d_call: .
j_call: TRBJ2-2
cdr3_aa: ASSQGWGGNTGELF

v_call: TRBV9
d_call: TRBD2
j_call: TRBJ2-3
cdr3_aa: ASSVERGPSTDTQY

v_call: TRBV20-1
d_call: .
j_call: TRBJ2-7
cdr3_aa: SAYTGEKPYEQY

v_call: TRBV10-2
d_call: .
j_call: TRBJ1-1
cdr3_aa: ASSRLNTEAF

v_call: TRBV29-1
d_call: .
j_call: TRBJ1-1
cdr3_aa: SGQQTTEAF

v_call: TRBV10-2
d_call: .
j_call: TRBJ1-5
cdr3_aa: ASSEVVDQPQH

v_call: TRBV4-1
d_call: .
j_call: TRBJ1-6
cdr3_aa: ASSQSAGTPLH

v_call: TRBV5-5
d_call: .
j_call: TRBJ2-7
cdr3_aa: ASSFPEGKYEQY

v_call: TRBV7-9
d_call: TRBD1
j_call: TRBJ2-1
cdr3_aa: ASSPAGGSPPNEQF

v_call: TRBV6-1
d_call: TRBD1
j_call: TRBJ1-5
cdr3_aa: ASSRTGVGQPQH

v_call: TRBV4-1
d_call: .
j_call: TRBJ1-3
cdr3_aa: ASSQETDPGNTIY

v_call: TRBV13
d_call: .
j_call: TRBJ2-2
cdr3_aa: ASSLVSDSAGELF

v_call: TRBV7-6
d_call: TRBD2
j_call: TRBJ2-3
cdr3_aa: ASRLAGRPTDTQY

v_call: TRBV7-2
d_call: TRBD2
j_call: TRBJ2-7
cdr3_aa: ASSLALAGRTHEQY

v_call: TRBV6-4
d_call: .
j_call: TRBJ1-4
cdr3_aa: ASSDSTNEKLF

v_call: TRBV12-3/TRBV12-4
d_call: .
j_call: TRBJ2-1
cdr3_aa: ASSLGLGVDEQF

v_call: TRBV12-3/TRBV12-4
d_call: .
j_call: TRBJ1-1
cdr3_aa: ASSPLTTEAF